The next 10 T cell receptor beta chains were all read from a single sample in a study of shared clonotypes between healthy human individuals. Clones were sequenced by immunoSEQ multiplex PCR, and TCRdb holds only the in-frame ones, with some missing. This repertoire shows about 490,000 clones, 60% to 85% found once; its top ten account for about an eighth. The sample taken for sequencing was PBMCs. The receptors originated from a woman aged 35 to 49 in good health. Some clones in this sample may be carry-over from other donors' samples.

This clone showed up just a few times. The chain has TRBV27 and TRBJ2-5; D not resolved. The CDR3 extends over 12 amino acids. Germline V gene data show CDR1 as MNHEY and CDR2 as SMNVEV (reference sequence). V lost 3 bases and J 0 bases, leaving 2 bases between the germline ends. CDR3 sequence reads: CASSFHQETQYF. CDR3 DNA sequence: TGTGCCAGCAGTTTCCACCAAGAGACCCAGTACTTC.

V is TRBV19 and J is TRBJ2-1; TRBD2 matches 8 bases. The junction had 7 bases not matched to a gene; V was cut back by 3 bases and J by 6 bases. The CDR3 covers 15 residues. In germline, CDR1 is LNHDA, CDR2 SQIVND (reference sequence). This chain's CDR3 is CASSMLAGGGNEQFF. In nucleotides, the CDR3 is TGTGCCAGTAGTATGCTGGCGGGAGGTGGCAATGAGCAGTTCTTC.

This rearrangement joins TRBV6-5 to TRBJ1-3; no reliable D call. CDR3 length equals 13 residues. CDR1 is MNHEY and CDR2 is SVGAGI in the germline V gene. V shed 7 bases and J shed 7 bases, with 14 bases lying between them. The CDR3: CASISEAANTIYF. DNA of the CDR3: TGTGCCAGCATCTCGGAGGCGGCCAACACCATATATTTT.

V and J are TRBV27 and TRBJ2-7; 7 nucleotides align to TRBD1. The CDR3 is made up of 14 amino acids. V lost 7 bases and J lost 1; bases outside the gene matches: 7. Per germline, CDR1 MNHEY and CDR2 SMNVEV (reference sequence). DNA of the CDR3: TGTGCCAGCAAAGTGACAGGGATGTCCTACGAGCAGTACTTC. Its protein is CASKVTGMSYEQYF.

The chain uses TRBV5-1 and TRBJ1-1, with D possibly matching TRBD1 (6 bases). The CDR3 consists of 16 residues. V was shortened by 4 bases and J by 3 bases, with 19 bases between the two germline ends. CDR1 and CDR2 (germline): SGHRS, YFSETQ. The CDR3 sequence: CASSLQGLRWDTEAFF. The CDR3 DNA sequence: TGCGCCAGCAGCCTCCAGGGGTTGAGATGGGACACTGAAGCTTTCTTT.

The CDR3 loop reads CASSYASRNSNQPQHF. The CDR3 DNA follows: TGTGCCAGCAGTTACGCCTCGCGGAATAGCAATCAGCCCCAGCATTTT. The chain links TRBV6-6 to TRBJ1-5; no firm D call. From germline, CDR1 is MNHNY and CDR2 SVGAGI (reference sequence). The CDR3 is 16 residues long. Trimming cost V 2 bases and J 0 bases, with 11 bases left between them.

The rearrangement joins TRBV19 to TRBJ1-2, with no clear D. Trimming cost V 4 bases and J 4 bases, with 7 bases left between them. Germline CDR1 and CDR2: LNHDA and SQIVND (reference sequence). This CDR3 has 12 amino acids. As DNA, the CDR3 is TGTGCCAGTAGTACACTGAGCTATGGCTACACCTTC. This codes for CASSTLSYGYTF.

Written as DNA, the CDR3 is TGTGCCACCAGCAGGGACCCCGGGACCGCTGGCTACACCTTC. This codes for CATSRDPGTAGYTF. The V and J genes are TRBV15 and TRBJ1-2, with a weak D call TRBD1 (5 bases). Trimming pared 3 bases from V and 7 bases from J, leaving 15 bases between. Germline CDR1 reads LNHNV; CDR2 reads YYDKDF (reference sequence). This CDR3 has 14 residues.

This chain connects TRBV5-5 to TRBJ2-7; no reliable D call. V was shortened by 3 bases and J by 7 bases, with 8 bases between the two germline ends. Germline CDR1 reads SGHKS; CDR2 reads YYEKEE (reference sequence). The CDR3 loop spans 11 amino acids. CDR3 sequence: CASSYRIEQYF. As DNA, the CDR3 is TGTGCCAGCAGCTATCGGATAGAGCAGTACTTC. The variable domain in full, with the rest retrieved from reference TRBV5-5 and TRBJ2-7, is DAGVTQSPTHLIKTRGQQVTLRCSPISGHKSVSWYQQVLGQGPQFIFQYYEKEERGRGNFPDRFSARQFPNYSSELNVNALLLGDSALYLCASSYRIEQYFGPGTRLTVT.

Concerning this clone itself: A far bigger clonotype differs at one base, so this is likely a read error. The conserved phenylalanine or tryptophan is not found at the CDR3 terminus, so this likely reflects a read error. This chain uses TRBV6-4 with TRBJ2-3; possibly TRBD2 for D (5 bases). Trimming cost V 4 bases and J 1 base, with 12 bases left between them. The CDR3 loop spans 15 amino acids. Per the germline V gene, CDR1 is MRHNA and CDR2 is SNTAGT. DNA for the CDR3: TGTGCCAGCAGTGTTTCATCCGGGGGCACAGATACGCAGTATCTT. Translation: CASSVSSGGTDTQYL.